The present T cell receptor (beta chain) was sequenced within a study of high-grade serous ovarian cancer treatment subgroups. About the study: On average, around 15,000 reads and 7,494 unique TCR beta rearrangements were obtained per sample. The study's findings and limits: Same-patient tumor repertoires overlapped at roughly 0.1 to 0.79; different patients barely overlapped. TCR relatedness rose with neoantigen level and trended with mutation load.

As to this clone: Its antigen remains unidentified.

The tumor samples were collected prior to definitive surgery or chemotherapy. Germline-derived CDR1 and CDR2 are SGHAT and FQDESV (reference sequence). V lost 8 bases, J lost 0 bases, and 9 bases lay in between. The CDR3 consists of 13 residues. Only in-frame clones appear in the TCRdb table, and some are missing; sequencing was by immunoSEQ multiplex PCR. The sample lists roughly 3,700 clones; about 68% were seen once. The chain links TRBV11-1 to TRBJ2-3; tentatively, D is TRBD1 or TRBD2 (6 bases each). This TCR came from a human donor with high-grade serous ovarian cancer. The source material was tumor tissue. This CDR3 reads CASGGQSTDTQYF. Here the CDR3 DNA reads TGTGCCAGCGGGGGGCAGAGCACAGATACGCAGTATTTT.